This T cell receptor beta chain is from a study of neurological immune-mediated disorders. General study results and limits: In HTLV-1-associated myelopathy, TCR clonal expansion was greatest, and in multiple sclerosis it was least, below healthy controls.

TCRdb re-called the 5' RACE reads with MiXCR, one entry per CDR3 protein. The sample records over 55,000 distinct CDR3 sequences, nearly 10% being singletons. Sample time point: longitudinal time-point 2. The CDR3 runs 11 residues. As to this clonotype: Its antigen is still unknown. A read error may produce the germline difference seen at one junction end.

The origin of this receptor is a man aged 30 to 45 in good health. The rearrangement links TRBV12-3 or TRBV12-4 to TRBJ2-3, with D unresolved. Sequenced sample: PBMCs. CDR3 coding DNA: TGTGCCAACAGATACACAGATACACAGTATTTT. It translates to CANRYTDTQYF.